Following are 4 T cell receptor beta chains from one sample sequenced in a study of beta chain features in type 1 diabetes. The antigens these receptors bind are not known. Study outcomes and limitations: Within each of all four CD4+ subsets, Type 1 diabetes patients had TCRB CDR3s that were moderately but significantly shorter.

Expressed TCRB transcripts were sequenced because the entire RNA isolate underwent reverse transcription. The repertoire was sequenced with immunoSEQ multiplex PCR; TCRdb's copy has only in-frame clones and lacks some. The sample carries around 650,000 clones, roughly an eighth recorded once. Sequencing was done on a sample of naive CD4+ T cells from blood. Receptors originate from a man under 40 with type 1 diabetes.

This clone was counted a few times. Here the CDR3 DNA reads TGTGCCTCGACCAACCCAAAGGAGCAGGCTGGGAGCAATCAGCCCCAGCATTTT. This gives the protein CASTNPKEQAGSNQPQHF. The chain uses TRBV30 and TRBJ1-5; D unresolved. The V gene lost 7 bases and the J gene lost 1 base, with 26 bases spanning the gap. CDR3 length: 18 amino acids. CDR1 is GTSNPN and CDR2 is SVGIG in the germline V gene (reference sequence).

This clone was seen a few times. The rearrangement links TRBV5-4 to TRBJ1-2; D gene unclear. This CDR3 spans 16 amino acids. V was cut by 4 bases and J by 0 bases, with 16 bases left in between. The germline V gene has CDR1 SGHNT and CDR2 YYREEE (reference sequence). CDR3 sequence: CASSASARASNYGYTF. CDR3 bases: TGTGCCAGCAGCGCCAGTGCGAGGGCCTCTAACTATGGCTACACCTTC.

This clone was seen only a few times. The V and J genes are TRBV5-4 and TRBJ2-7, with TRBD1 matching 8 bases. This CDR3 has 15 residues. From germline, CDR1 is SGHNT and CDR2 YYREEE (reference sequence). Trimming took 4 bases from V and 1 from J; bases not matched to a gene: 7. As DNA, the CDR3 is TGTGCCAGCAGCAATATACAGGGGGGTTCCTACGAGCAGTACTTC. Its translation is CASSNIQGGSYEQYF.

V and J are TRBV21-1 and TRBJ2-7; the D segment call TRBD1 is taken from the table without a DNA check. TRBV21-1 is deemed a pseudogene. This CDR3 has 17 amino acids. This CDR3 reads CASSNEPVDRGSYEQYF. The CDR3 coding sequence is TGTGCCAGCAGCAACGAACCAGTGGACAGGGGCTCCTACGAGCAGTACTTC.